The 8 T cell receptor beta chains in this list originate from one sample, sequenced in a study of human thymus T cells. Using immunoSEQ multiplex PCR, the repertoire was profiled, and TCRdb retains in-frame clones only, with some absent. Of about 78,000 clones in the sample, 96% were seen once. Corrective cardiac operations yielded the resected thymus tissue. Sequenced: thymus tissue. These receptors were collected from a boy under two years old with a congenital heart defect but otherwise immunologically healthy.

V and J are TRBV7-2 and TRBJ2-2; TRBD2 is a possible D gene (6 bases). CDR1 SGHTA and CDR2 FQGNSA come from the germline V gene. This CDR3 has 16 amino acids. V lost 2 bases and J 3 bases, leaving 13 bases between the germline ends. The CDR3 here is CASSLLTREDTGELFF. CDR3 sequence (DNA): TGTGCCAGCAGCTTATTGACCAGGGAGGACACCGGGGAGCTGTTTTTT.

This chain links TRBV7-2 with TRBJ2-2; tentative D call: TRBD2 (6 bases). Trimming cost V 2 bases and J 7 bases, with 8 bases left between them. Looked up from germline, CDR1 is SGHTA and CDR2 is FQGNSA. The CDR3 covers 13 residues. Written as DNA, the CDR3 is TGTGCCAGCAGCTTACAGGGAGGCGGGGAGCTGTTTTTT. This gives the protein CASSLQGGGELFF.

The genes are TRBV28 and TRBJ2-7; D perhaps matches TRBD1 (6 bases). This CDR3 spans 16 amino acids. The germline CDR1 and CDR2 sequences are MDHEN and SYDVKM. The germline V and J ends were trimmed by 1 base and 6 bases, with 19 bases remaining between them. In DNA form, the CDR3 reads TGTGCCAGCAGTTTATATCGTAGGGACACGGCGCGCGAGCAGTACTTC. Protein: CASSLYRRDTAREQYF.

This clone has only one observation. This sequence joins TRBV25-1 and TRBJ2-5, with D tentatively TRBD1 (6 bases). Germline V gene lookup returns CDR1 MGHDK and CDR2 SYGVNS. V lost 4 bases and J 3 bases, leaving 18 bases between the germline ends. CDR3 size: 16 residues. CDR3: CASSGPTGPGKETQYF. For the CDR3, the DNA is TGTGCCAGCAGTGGACCAACAGGGCCGGGGAAAGAGACCCAGTACTTC.

The chain combines TRBV10-3 with TRBJ2-5; 10 bases agree with TRBD1. Germline assignment: CDR1 ENHRY and CDR2 SYGVKD. The CDR3 runs to 15 residues. Trimming cost V 7 bases and J 4 bases; bases outside gene matches: 9. The chain's CDR3 is CAITLGQGKGETQYF. CDR3 nucleotide sequence: TGTGCCATCACCCTGGGACAGGGGAAGGGAGAGACCCAGTACTTC.

V and J are TRBV11-3 and TRBJ1-2; D gene ambiguous. The germline V gene encodes CDR1 SGHNT and CDR2 YENEEA. Deletions cut 1 base from V and 8 bases from J, with 14 bases between. CDR3 length: 14 residues. CDR3 nucleotides: TGTGCCAGCAGCTTAGTAGGTCCGGCGACAGGCTACACCTTC. The encoded protein is CASSLVGPATGYTF. The whole variable domain, filled in from reference TRBV11-3 and TRBJ1-2, reads EAGVVQSPRYKIIEKKQPVAFWCNPISGHNTLYWYLQNLGQGPELLIRYENEEAVDDSQLPKDRFSAERLKGVDSTLKIQPAELGDSAVYLCASSLVGPATGYTFGSGTRLTVV.

J is TRBJ1-2 and V is TRBV5-1; 8 bases line up with TRBD1. V lost 4 bases, J lost 6 bases, and 5 bases stayed unmatched. The CDR3 runs to 13 residues. CDR1 and CDR2 (germline): SGHRS, YFSETQ. Here the CDR3 DNA reads TGCGCCAGCAGCGTTGAACAGGGGGATGGCTACACCTTC. This translates into CASSVEQGDGYTF.

The J gene is TRBJ2-6, the V gene TRBV4-1, with D perhaps TRBD2 (5 bases). Trimming pared 4 bases from V and 0 bases from J, leaving 10 bases between. The CDR3 runs to 16 residues. Germline V lookup: CDR1 MGHRA, CDR2 YSYEKL. CDR3 sequence: CASSRYGGSGANVLTF. The CDR3, as DNA: TGCGCCAGCAGCCGGTACGGAGGCTCTGGGGCCAACGTCCTGACTTTC.